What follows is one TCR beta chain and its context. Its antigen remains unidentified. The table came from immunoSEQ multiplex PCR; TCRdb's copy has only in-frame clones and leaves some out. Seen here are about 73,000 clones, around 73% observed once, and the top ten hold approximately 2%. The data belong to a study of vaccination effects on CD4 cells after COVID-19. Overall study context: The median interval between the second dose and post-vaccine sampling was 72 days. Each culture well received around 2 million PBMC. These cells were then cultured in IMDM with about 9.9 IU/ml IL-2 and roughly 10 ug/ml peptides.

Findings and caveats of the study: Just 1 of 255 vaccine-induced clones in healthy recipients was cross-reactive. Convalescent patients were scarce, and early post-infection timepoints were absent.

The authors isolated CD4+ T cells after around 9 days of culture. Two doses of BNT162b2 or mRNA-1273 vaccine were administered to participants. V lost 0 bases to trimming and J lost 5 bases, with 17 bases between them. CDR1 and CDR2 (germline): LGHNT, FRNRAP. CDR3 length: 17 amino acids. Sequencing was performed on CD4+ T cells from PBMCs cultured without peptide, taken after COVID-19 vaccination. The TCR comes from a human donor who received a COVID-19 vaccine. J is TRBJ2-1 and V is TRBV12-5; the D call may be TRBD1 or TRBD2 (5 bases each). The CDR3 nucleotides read TGTGCTAGTGGTTTGGTGAGGGTACGAGCGGACAACAATGAGCAGTTCTTC. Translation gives CASGLVRVRADNNEQFF.